This T cell receptor beta chain was identified during a study of technical replicates of blood from a handful of donors. Only in-frame clones appear in the TCRdb table, and some are missing; sequencing was by immunoSEQ multiplex PCR. The sample records tens of thousands of clones, nearly 98% being singletons. The CDR3 has 13 residues. Germline V gene sequence: CDR1 MGHRA, CDR2 YSYEKL. V lost 1 base and J 6 bases, leaving 9 bases between the germline ends. The rearrangement uses TRBV4-1 and TRBJ1-1; D is undetermined. The receptor was isolated from a human donor in good health. Sequenced sample: T cells isolated from PBMCs. The chain's CDR3 is CASSQVSLSEAFF. CDR3 in DNA: TGCGCCAGCAGCCAAGTATCACTGTCTGAAGCTTTCTTT.